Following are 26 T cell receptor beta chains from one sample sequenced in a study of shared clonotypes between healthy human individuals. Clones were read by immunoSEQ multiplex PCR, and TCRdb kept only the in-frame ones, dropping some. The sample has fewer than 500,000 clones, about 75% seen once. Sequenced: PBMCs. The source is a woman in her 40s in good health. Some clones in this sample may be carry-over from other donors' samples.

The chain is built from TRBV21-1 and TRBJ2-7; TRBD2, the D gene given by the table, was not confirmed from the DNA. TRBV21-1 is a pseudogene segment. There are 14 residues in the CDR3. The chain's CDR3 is CASPCGREGDEQYF. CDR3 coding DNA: TGTGCCAGCCCCTGCGGGCGGGAGGGAGACGAGCAGTACTTC.

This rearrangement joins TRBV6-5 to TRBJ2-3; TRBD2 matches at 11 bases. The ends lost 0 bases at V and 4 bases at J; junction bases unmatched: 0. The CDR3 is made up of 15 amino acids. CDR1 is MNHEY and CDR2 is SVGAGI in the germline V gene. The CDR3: CASSYSSGRADTQYF. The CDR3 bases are TGTGCCAGCAGTTACTCTAGCGGGAGGGCAGATACGCAGTATTTT.

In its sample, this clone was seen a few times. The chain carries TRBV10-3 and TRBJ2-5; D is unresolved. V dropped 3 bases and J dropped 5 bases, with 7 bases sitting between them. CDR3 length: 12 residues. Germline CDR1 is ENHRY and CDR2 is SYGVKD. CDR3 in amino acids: CAISDSVETQYF. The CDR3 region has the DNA TGTGCCATCAGTGACTCGGTTGAGACCCAGTACTTC.

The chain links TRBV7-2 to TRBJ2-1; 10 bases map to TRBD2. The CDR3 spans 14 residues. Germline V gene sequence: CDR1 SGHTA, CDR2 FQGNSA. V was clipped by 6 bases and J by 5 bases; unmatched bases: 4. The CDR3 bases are TGTGCCAGCAGAGGACTAGCGGCGAACAATGAGCAGTTCTTC. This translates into CASRGLAANNEQFF.

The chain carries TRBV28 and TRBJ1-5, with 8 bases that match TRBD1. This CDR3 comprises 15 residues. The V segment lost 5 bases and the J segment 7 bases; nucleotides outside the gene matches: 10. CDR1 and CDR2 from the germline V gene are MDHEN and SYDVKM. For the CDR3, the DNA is TGTGCCAGCAGTACGGACAGGGACTATAGACAGCCCCAGCATTTT. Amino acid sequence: CASSTDRDYRQPQHF.

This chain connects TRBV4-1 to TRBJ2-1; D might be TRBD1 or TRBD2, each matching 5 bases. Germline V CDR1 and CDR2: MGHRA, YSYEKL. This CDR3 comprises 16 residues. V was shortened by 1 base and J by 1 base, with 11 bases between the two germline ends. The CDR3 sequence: CASSQVWGMSYNEQFF. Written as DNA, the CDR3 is TGCGCCAGCAGCCAAGTCTGGGGGATGTCCTACAATGAGCAGTTCTTC.

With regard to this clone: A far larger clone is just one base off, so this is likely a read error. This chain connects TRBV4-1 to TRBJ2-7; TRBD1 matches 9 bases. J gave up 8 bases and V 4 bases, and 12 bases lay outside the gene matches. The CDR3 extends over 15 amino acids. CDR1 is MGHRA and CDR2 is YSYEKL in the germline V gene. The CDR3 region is CASSRLGDRAYKQYF. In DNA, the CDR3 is TGCGCCAGCAGCCGGTTAGGGGACAGGGCCTATAAGCAGTACTTC.

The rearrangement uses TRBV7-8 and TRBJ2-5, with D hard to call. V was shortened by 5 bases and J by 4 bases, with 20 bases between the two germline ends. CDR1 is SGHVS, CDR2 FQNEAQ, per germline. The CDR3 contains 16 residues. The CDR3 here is CASSLKATSFRETQYF. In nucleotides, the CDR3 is TGTGCCAGCAGCCTGAAAGCTACCTCCTTCCGAGAGACCCAGTACTTC.

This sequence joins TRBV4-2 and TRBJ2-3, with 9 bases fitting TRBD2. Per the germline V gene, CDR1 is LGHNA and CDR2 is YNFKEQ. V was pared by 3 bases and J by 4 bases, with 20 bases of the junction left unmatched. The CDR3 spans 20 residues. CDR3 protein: CASSQRRLAGRSSGADTQYF. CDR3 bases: TGTGCCAGCAGCCAGCGAAGGCTAGCGGGAAGAAGCTCGGGGGCAGATACGCAGTATTTT.

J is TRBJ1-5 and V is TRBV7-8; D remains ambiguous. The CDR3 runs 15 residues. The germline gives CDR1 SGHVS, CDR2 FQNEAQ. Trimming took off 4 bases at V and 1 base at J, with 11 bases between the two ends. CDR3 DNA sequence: TGTGCCAGCAGCTCACCAAGCATCAGCAATCAGCCCCAGCATTTT. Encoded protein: CASSSPSISNQPQHF.

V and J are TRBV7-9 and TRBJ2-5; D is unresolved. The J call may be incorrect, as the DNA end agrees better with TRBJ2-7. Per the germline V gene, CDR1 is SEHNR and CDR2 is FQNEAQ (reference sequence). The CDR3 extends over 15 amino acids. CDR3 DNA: TGTGCCAGCAGCTTATCCGGATTACAATTCTACGAGCAGTACTTC. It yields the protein CASSLSGLQFYEQYF.

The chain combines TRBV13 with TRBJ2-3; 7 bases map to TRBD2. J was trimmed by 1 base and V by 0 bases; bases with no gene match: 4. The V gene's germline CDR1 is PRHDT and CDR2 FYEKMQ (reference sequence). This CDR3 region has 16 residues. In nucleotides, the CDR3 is TGTGCCAGCAGCTTAGGCAGTACTAGCGGCACAGATACGCAGTATTTT. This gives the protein CASSLGSTSGTDTQYF.

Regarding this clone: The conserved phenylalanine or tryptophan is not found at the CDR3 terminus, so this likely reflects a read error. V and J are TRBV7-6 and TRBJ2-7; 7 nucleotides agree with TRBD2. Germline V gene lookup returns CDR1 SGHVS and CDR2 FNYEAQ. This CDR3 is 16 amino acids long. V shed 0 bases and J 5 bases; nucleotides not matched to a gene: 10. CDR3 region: CASSLAEAAGVDEQYL. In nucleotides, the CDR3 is TGTGCCAGCAGCTTAGCGGAGGCTGCGGGAGTTGACGAGCAGTACCTC.

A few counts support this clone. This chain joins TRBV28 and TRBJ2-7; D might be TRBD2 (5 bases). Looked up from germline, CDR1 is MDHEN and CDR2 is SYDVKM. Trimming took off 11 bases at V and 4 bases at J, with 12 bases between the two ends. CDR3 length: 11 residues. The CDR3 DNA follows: TGTGCCTCGGGAATACGGTACGAGCAGTACTTC. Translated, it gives CASGIRYEQYF.

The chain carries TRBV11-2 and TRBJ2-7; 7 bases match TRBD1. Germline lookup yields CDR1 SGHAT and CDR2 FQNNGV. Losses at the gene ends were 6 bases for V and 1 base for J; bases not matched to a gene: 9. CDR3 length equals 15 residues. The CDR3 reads CASSSDRLQSYEQYF. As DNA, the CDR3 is TGTGCCAGCAGTTCGGACAGGCTCCAATCCTACGAGCAGTACTTC.

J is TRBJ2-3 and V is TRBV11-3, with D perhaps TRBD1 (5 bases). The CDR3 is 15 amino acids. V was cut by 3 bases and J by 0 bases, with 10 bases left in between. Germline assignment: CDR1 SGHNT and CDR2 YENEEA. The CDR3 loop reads CASSFDSTSTDTQYF. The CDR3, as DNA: TGTGCCAGCAGCTTCGACAGTACTAGCACAGATACGCAGTATTTT.

CDR3 in amino acids: CATSSGRGQPQHF. As DNA, the CDR3 is TGTGCCACCAGCAGCGGGAGGGGGCAGCCCCAGCATTTT. V gene TRBV15 combines with J gene TRBJ1-5; possible D gene TRBD1, 6 bases. Trimming cost V 3 bases and J 7 bases, with 10 bases left between them. Germline V CDR1 and CDR2: LNHNV, YYDKDF (reference sequence). The CDR3 loop spans 13 amino acids.

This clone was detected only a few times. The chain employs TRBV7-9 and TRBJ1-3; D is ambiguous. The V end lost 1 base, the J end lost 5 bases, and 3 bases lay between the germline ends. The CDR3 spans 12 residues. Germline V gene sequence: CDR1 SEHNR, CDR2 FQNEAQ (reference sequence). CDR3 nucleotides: TGTGCCAGCAGCTTAGACCGAAACACCATATATTTT. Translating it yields CASSLDRNTIYF.

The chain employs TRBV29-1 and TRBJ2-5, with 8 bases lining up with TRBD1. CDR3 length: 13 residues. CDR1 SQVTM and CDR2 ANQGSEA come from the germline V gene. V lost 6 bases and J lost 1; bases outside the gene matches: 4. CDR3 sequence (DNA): TGCAGCGTGACAGGGGTCCTCCAAGAGACCCAGTACTTC. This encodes CSVTGVLQETQYF.

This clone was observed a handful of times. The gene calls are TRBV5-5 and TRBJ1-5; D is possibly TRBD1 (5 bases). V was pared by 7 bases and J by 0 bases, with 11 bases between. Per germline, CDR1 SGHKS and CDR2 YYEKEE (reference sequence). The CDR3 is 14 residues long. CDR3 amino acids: CASSQVYSNQPQHF. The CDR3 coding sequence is TGTGCCAGCTCACAGGTCTATAGCAATCAGCCCCAGCATTTT.

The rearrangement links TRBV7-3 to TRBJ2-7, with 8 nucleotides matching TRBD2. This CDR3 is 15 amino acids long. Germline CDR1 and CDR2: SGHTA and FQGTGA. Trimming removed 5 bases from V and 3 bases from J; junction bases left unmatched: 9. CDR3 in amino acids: CASSPRLAGNYEQYF. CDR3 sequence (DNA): TGTGCCAGCAGCCCACGGCTAGCGGGTAACTACGAGCAGTACTTC.

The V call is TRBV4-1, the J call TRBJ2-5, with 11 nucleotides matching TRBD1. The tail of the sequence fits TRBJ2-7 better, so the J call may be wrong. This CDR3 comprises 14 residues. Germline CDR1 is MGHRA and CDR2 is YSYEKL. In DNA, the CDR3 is TGCGCCAGCAGCCGAGGGACAGGGGGTTACGAGCAGTACTTC. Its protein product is CASSRGTGGYEQYF.

CDR3 sequence reads: CASSLSMGGEQFF. CDR3 in DNA: TGTGCCAGCAGTTTATCGATGGGGGGGGAGCAGTTCTTC. V is TRBV27 and J is TRBJ2-1; TRBD2 aligns across 7 bases. The germline V gene encodes CDR1 MNHEY and CDR2 SMNVEV (reference sequence). The CDR3 has 13 amino acids. V shed 0 bases, J shed 10 bases, and the junction held 3 bases outside the gene matches.

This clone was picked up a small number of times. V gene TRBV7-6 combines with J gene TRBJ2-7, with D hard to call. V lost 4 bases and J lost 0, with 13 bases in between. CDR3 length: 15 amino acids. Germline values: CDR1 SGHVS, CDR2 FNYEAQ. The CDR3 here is CASSSETANSYEQYF. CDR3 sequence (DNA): TGTGCCAGCAGCTCGGAAACAGCAAACTCCTACGAGCAGTACTTC.

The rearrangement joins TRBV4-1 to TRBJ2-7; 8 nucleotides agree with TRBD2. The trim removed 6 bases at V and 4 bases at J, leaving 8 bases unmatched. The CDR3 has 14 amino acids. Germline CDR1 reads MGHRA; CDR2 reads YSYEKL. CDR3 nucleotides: TGCGCCAGCAGTCGAGCGGGAGTGGGGTACGAGCAGTACTTC. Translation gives CASSRAGVGYEQYF.

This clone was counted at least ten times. CDR3 DNA sequence: TGTGCCAGCAGTGACCCTCCACATGGCTACACCTTC. Translating gives CASSDPPHGYTF. The V gene is TRBV6-1, the J gene TRBJ1-2; D call uncertain. The germline gives CDR1 MNHNS, CDR2 SASEGT. This CDR3 spans 12 amino acids. V was pared by 3 bases and J by 6 bases, with 8 bases between.